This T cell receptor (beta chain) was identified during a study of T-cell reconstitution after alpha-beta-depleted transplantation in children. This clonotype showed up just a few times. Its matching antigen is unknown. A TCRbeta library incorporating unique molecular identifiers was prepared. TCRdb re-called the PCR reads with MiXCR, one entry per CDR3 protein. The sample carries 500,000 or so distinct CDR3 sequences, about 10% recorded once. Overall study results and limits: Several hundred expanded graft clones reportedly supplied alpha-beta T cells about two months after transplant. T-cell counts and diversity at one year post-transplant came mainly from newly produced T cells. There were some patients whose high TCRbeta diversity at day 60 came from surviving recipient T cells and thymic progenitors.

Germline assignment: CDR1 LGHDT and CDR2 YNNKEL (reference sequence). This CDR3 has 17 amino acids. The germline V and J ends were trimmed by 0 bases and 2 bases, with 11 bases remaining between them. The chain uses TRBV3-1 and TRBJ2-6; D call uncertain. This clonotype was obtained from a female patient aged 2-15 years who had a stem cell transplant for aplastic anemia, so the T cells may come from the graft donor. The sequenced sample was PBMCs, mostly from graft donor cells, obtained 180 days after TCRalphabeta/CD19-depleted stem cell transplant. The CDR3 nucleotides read TGTGCCAGCAGCCAAGATGTGCTACCCCCTGGGGCCAACGTCCTGACTTTC. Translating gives CASSQDVLPPGANVLTF. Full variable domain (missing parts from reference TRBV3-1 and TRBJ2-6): DTAVSQTPKYLVTQMGNDKSIKCEQNLGHDTMYWYKQDSKKFLKIMFSYNNKELIINETVPNRFSPKSPDKAHLNLHINSLELGDSAVYFCASSQDVLPPGANVLTFGAGSRLTVL.